The rows below give T cell receptor beta chains drawn from one sample of a study of T-cell reconstitution after alpha-beta-depleted transplantation in children. TCRdb independently ran MiXCR on the PCR reads; one entry per CDR3 protein. The profile shows fewer than 700,000 distinct CDR3 sequences, under 25% of them singletons. The starting material was PBMCs, mostly from graft donor cells, obtained 360 days after TCRalphabeta/CD19-depleted stem cell transplant. The receptors shown here come from a boy in the first two years of life who had a stem cell transplant for acute myeloid leukemia, so the T cells may come from the graft donor. Each CDR3 is given with its conserved first and last residue. D genes are given only for firm matches. Only part of the rows carry a size: once, few, many, or a class if the clone is expanded.

cdr3_aa | cdr3_nt | v_call | clone_size | d_call | j_call
CASSQYGPLIEKLFF | TGCGCCAGCAGCCAGTACGGACCACTTATTGAAAAACTGTTTTTT | TRBV4-3 | . | . | TRBJ1-4
CASSLVSGTNQPQHF | TGCGCCAGCAGCTTGGTGTCAGGGACCAATCAGCCCCAGCATTTT | TRBV5-1 | . | . | TRBJ1-5
CASSQDASGEGAYEQYF | TGCGCCAGCAGCCAAGACGCAAGTGGGGAGGGAGCCTACGAGCAGTACTTC | TRBV4-3 | many | TRBD2 | TRBJ2-7
CASSDRERLSSYNEQFF | TGTGCCAGCAGTGATCGGGAGCGCCTTAGCTCCTACAATGAGCAGTTCTTC | TRBV25-1 | . | . | TRBJ2-1
CASSLAIAGVSYEQYF | TGTGCCAGCAGCTTAGCAATAGCGGGGGTTAGTTACGAGCAGTACTTC | TRBV7-2 | few | TRBD2 | TRBJ2-7
CSVMTGSYEQYF | TGCAGCGTGATGACAGGGTCCTACGAGCAGTACTTC | TRBV29-1 | many | TRBD1 | TRBJ2-7
CASTGPGEETQYF | TGTGCCAGCACCGGCCCCGGGGAAGAGACCCAGTACTTC | TRBV12-3/TRBV12-4 | many | . | TRBJ2-5
CSARDRGLGYTF | TGCAGTGCTAGAGACAGGGGTCTTGGCTACACCTTC | TRBV20-1 | few | . | TRBJ1-2
CSARGVAGGAGDTQYF | TGCAGTGCTAGAGGTGTGGCAGGGGGCGCTGGAGATACGCAGTATTTT | TRBV20-1 | few | TRBD1 | TRBJ2-3
CSATSRASRSYEQYF | TGCAGTGCTACCTCTCGGGCTAGCAGATCCTACGAGCAGTACTTC | TRBV20-1 | . | . | TRBJ2-7
CASSPPSYEQYF | TGTGCCAGCAGCCCGCCCTCCTACGAGCAGTACTTC | TRBV5-1 | . | . | TRBJ2-7